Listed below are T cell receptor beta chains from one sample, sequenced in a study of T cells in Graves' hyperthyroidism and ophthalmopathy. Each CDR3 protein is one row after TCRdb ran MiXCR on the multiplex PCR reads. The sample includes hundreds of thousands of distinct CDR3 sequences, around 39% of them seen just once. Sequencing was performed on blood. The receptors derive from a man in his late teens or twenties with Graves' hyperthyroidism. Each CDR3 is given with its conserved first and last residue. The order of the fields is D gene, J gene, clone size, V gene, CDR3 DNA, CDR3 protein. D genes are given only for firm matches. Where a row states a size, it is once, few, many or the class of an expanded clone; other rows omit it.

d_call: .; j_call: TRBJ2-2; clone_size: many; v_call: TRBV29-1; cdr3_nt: TGCAGCGTTCCAGGTGGGCGAGACACCGGGGAGCTGTTTTTT; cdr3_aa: CSVPGGRDTGELFF
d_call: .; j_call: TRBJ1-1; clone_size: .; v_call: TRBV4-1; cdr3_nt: TGCGCCAGCAGCCAACTCCCCAACTTTCTGGGGAACACTGAAGCTTTCTTT; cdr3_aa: CASSQLPNFLGNTEAFF
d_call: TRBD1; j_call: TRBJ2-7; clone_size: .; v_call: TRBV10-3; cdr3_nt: TGTGCCAGCAGTTACGGGACAGGGGCTTCCTACGAGCAGTACTTC; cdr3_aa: CASSYGTGASYEQYF
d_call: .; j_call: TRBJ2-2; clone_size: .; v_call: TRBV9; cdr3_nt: TGTGCCAGCAGCCCGGGCCTGAACGCCGGGGAGCTGTTTTTT; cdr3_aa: CASSPGLNAGELFF
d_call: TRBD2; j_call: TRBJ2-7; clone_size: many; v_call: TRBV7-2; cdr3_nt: TGTGCCAGCAGCTCGACTAGCGGCTCCCCGGTGCAGTACTTC; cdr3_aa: CASSSTSGSPVQYF
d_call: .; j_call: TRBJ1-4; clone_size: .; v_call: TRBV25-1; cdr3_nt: TGTGCCAGCAGTGCTAGGTTGGATGGGGATGAAAAACTGTTTTTT; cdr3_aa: CASSARLDGDEKLFF
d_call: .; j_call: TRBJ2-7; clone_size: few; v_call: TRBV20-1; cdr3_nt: TGCAGTGCTACCGGAACCCCTGGAACCTACGAGCAGTACTTC; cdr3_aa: CSATGTPGTYEQYF
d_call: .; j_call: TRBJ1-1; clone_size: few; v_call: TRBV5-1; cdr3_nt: TGCGCCAGCAGCTCTTCCGGGACGCCACCCGGGGCTGAAGCTTTCTTT; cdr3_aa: CASSSSGTPPGAEAFF
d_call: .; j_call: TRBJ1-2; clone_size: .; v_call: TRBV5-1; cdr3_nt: TGCGCCAGCAGCGTCGGAGTCACCGGGGATGGCTACACCTTC; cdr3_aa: CASSVGVTGDGYTF
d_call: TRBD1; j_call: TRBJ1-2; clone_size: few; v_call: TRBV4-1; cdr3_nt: TGCGCCAGCAGCCAAGTGGGACAGGCTAACTATGGCTACACCTTC; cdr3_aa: CASSQVGQANYGYTF
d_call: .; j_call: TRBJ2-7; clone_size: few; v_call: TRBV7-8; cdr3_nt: TGTGCCAGCAGCTTAGATTCGGGGGTAGGGGAGAGCGAGCAGTACTTC; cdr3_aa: CASSLDSGVGESEQYF
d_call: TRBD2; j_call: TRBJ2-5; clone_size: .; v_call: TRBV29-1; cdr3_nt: TGCAGCGTCGGGACTAGCGGGGGTGAAGAGACCCAGTACTTC; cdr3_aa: CSVGTSGGEETQYF
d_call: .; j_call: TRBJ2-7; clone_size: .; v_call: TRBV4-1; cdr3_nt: TGTGCCAGCAGCCAAGAGGTTACCTCGAACCTACGGCAGTACTTC; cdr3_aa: CASSQEVTSNLRQYF
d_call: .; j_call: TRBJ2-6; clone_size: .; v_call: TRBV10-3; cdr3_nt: TGTGCCATCAGTGAGGGGGGCGCAGGGAACACTGAAGCTTTC; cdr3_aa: CAISEGGAGNTEAF
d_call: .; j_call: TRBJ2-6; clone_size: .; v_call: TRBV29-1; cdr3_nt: .; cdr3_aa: CSVASGTTNTEAF
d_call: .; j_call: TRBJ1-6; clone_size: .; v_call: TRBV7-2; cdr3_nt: TGTGCCAGTACCCTGGAAGCCTTGGGGAATTCACCCCTCCACTTT; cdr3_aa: CASTLEALGNSPLHF
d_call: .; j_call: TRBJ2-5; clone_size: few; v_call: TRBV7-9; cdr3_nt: TGTGCCAGCAGCTGGACGGAACAAGAGACCCAGTACTTC; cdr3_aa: CASSWTEQETQYF
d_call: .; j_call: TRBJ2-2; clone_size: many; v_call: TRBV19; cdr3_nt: TGTGCCAGTACGGACACCGGGGAGCTGTTTTTT; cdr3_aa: CASTDTGELFF
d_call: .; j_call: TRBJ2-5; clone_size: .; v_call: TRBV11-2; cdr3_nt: TGTGCCAGCAGCTTAGGCCCGGATGCGGGGGAGACCCAGTACTTC; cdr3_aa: CASSLGPDAGETQYF
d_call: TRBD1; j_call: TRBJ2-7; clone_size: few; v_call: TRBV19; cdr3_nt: TGTGCCAGTAGTATAGGACAGGGTCGCGACGAGCAGTACTTC; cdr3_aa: CASSIGQGRDEQYF
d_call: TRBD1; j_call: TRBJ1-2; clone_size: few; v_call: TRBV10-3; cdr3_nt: TGTGCCATCAGTGAGCCGGGACAGGGAGGCTATGGCTACACCTTC; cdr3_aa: CAISEPGQGGYGYTF
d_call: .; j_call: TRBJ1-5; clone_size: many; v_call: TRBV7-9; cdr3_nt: TGTGCCAGCAGCTTTGACAGAAATCAGCCCCAGCATTTT; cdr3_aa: CASSFDRNQPQHF
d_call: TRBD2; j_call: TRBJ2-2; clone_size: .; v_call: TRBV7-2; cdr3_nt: TGTGCCAGCAGCAGAAGACTAGCTAAAGCCGGGGAGCTGTTTTTT; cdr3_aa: CASSRRLAKAGELFF
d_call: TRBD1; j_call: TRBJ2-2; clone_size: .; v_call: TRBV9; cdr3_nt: TGTGCCAGCAGCGCCGGGACAGGCACCGGGGAGCTGTTTTTT; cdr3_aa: CASSAGTGTGELFF
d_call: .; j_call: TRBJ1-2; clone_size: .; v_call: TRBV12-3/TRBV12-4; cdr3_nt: TGTGCCACCAGTCCCCGATGGGGTAACTATGGCTACACCTTC; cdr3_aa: CATSPRWGNYGYTF
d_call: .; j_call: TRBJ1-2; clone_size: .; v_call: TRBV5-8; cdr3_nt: TGTGCCAGCAGCTTCCCGACTGGGGCTAACTATGGCTACACCTTC; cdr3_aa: CASSFPTGANYGYTF
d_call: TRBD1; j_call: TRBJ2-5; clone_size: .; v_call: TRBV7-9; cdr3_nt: TGTGCCAGCAGCTTGAGACAGGGGTGGGACGAGACCCAGTACTTC; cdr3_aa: CASSLRQGWDETQYF
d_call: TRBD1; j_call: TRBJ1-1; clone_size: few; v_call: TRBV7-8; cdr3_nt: TGTGCCAGCAGCTTGAGGTACGGGACAGGGGGCGACACTGAAGCTTTCTTT; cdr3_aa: CASSLRYGTGGDTEAFF
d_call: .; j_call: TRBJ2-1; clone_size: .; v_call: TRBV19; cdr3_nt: TGTGCCAGTAGGCGGACTGGAGGGAATGAGCAGTTCTTC; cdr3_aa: CASRRTGGNEQFF